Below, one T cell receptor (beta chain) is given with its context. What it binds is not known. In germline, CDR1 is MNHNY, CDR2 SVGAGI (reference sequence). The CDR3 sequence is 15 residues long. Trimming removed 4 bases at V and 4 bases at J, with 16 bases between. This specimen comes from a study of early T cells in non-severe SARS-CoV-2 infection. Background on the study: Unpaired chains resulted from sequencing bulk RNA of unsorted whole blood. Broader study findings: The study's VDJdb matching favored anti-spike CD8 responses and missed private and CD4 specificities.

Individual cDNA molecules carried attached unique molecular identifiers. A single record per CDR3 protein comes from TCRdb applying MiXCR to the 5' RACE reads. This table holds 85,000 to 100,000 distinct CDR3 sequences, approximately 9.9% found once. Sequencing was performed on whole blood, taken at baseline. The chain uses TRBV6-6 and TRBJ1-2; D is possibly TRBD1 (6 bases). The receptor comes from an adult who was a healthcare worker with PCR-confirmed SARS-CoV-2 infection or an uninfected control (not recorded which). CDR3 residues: CASSLQGGEGYGYTF. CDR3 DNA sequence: TGTGCCAGCAGTTTACAGGGAGGCGAAGGCTATGGCTACACCTTC.